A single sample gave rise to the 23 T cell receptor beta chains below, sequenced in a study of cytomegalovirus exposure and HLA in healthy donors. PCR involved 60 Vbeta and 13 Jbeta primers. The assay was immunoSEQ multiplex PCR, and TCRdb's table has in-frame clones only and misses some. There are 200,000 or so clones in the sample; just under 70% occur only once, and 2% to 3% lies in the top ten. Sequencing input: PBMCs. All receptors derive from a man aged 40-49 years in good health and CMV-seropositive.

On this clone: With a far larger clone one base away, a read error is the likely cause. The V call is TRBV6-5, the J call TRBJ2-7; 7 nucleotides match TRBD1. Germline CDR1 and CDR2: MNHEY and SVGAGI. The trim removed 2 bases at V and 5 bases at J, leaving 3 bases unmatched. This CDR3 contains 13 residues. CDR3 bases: TGTGCCAGCAGTTACGGGACAGTGAACGAGCAGTACTTC. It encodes CASSYGTVNEQYF.

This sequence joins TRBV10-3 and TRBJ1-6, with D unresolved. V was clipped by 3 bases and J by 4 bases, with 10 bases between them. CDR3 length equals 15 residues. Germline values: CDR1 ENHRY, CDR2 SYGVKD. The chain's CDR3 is CAISDQAGYNSPLHF. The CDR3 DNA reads TGTGCCATCAGTGACCAGGCTGGGTATAATTCACCCCTCCACTTT.

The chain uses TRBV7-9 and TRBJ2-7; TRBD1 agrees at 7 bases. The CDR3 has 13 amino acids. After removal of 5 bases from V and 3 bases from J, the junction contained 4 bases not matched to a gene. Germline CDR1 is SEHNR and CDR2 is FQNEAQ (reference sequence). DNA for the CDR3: TGTGCCAGCAGCCCGCGGACAGGCTACGAGCAGTACTTC. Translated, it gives CASSPRTGYEQYF.

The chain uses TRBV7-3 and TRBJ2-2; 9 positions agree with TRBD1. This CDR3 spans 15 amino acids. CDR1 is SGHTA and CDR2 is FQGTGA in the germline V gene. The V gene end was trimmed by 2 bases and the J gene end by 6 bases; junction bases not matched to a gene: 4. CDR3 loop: CASSLGTGMAGELFF. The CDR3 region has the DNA TGTGCCAGCAGCTTAGGGACAGGGATGGCCGGGGAGCTGTTTTTT.

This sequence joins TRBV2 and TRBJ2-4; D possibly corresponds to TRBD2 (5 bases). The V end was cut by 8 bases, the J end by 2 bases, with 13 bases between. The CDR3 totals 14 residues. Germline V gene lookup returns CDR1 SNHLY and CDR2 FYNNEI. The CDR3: CASEPGGPKNIQYF. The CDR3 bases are TGTGCCAGCGAACCGGGCGGGCCCAAAAACATTCAGTACTTC.

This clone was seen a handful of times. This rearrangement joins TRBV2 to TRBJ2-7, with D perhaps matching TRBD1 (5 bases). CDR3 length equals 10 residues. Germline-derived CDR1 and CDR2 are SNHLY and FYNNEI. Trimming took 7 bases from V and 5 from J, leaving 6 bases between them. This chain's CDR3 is CASKGNEQYF. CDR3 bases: TGTGCCAGCAAGGGGAACGAGCAGTACTTC.

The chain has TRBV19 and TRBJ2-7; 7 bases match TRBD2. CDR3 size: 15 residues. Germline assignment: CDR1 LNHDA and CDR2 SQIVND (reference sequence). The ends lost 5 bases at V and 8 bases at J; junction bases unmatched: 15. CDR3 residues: CASSYRWGTSDQQYF. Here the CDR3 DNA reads TGTGCCAGTAGTTACCGATGGGGAACTAGCGACCAGCAGTACTTC.

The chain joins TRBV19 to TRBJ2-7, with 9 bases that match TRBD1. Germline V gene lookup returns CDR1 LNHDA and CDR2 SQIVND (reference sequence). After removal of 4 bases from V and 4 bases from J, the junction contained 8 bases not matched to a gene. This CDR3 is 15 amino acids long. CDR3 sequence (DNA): TGTGCCAGTAGTAATCAGGACAGGGGCGGGTACGAGCAGTACTTC. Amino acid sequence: CASSNQDRGGYEQYF.

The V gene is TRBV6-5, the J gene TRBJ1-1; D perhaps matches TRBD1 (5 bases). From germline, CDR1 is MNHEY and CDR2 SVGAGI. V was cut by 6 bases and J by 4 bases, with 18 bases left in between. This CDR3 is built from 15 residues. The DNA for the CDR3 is TGTGCCAGCAGCCCCGGGGACTCCCGCGGCACTGAAGCTTTCTTT. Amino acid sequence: CASSPGDSRGTEAFF.

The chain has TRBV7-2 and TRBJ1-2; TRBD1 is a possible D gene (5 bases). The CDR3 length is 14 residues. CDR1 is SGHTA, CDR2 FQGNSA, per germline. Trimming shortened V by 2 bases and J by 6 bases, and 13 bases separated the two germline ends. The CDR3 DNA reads TGTGCCAGCAGCTTAATAAGCAGGGTTGATGGCTACACCTTC. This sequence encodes CASSLISRVDGYTF.

The DNA for the CDR3 is TGTGCCAGCAGTGACCTCTCCGAGTTCCGAAACACCGGGGAGCTGTTTTTT. Its translation is CASSDLSEFRNTGELFF. V and J are TRBV25-1 and TRBJ2-2; D not certain. The ends were cut back, 3 bases at V and 2 bases at J, with 16 bases in the middle. The CDR3 sequence is 17 residues long. Germline CDR1 reads MGHDK; CDR2 reads SYGVNS.

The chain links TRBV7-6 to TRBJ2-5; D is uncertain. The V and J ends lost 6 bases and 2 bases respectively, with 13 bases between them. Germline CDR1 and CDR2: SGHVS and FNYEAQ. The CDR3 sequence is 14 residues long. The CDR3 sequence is CASSLVAEQETQYF. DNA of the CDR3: TGTGCCAGCAGTCTGGTGGCAGAACAAGAGACCCAGTACTTC.

The CDR3 DNA follows: TGCGCCAGCAGCTTGGAGGGGGGACAGAGCCTTTCACCCCTCCACTTT. It yields the protein CASSLEGGQSLSPLHF. V is TRBV5-1 and J is TRBJ1-6; 7 positions agree with TRBD1. Germline V CDR1 and CDR2: SGHRS, YFSETQ. This CDR3 has 16 amino acids. J gave up 9 bases and V 0 bases, and 9 bases lay outside the gene matches.

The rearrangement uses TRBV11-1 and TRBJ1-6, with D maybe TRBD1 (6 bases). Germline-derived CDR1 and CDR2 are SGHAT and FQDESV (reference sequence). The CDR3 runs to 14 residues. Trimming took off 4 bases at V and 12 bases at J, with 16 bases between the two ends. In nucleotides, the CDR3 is TGTGCCAGCAGCTCCGGGACACAGGCCGGACCCCTCCACTTT. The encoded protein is CASSSGTQAGPLHF. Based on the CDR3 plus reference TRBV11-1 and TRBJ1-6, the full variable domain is EAEVAQSPRYKITEKSQAVAFWCDPISGHATLYWYRQILGQGPELLVQFQDESVVDDSQLPKDRFSAERLKGVDSTLKIQPAELGDSAMYLCASSSGTQAGPLHFGNGTRLTVT.

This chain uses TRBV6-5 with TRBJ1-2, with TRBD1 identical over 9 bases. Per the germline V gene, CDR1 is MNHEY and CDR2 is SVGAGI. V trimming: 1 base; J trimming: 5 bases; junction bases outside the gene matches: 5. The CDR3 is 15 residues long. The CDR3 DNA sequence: TGTGCCAGCAGTTACTGGGGGACAGGGATTTATGGCTACACCTTC. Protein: CASSYWGTGIYGYTF.

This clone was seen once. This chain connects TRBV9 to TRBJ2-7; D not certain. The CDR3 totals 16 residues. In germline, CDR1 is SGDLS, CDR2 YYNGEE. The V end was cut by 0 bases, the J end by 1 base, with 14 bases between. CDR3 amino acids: CASSVATTASSYEQYF. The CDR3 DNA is TGTGCCAGCAGCGTAGCTACAACGGCTAGTTCCTACGAGCAGTACTTC.

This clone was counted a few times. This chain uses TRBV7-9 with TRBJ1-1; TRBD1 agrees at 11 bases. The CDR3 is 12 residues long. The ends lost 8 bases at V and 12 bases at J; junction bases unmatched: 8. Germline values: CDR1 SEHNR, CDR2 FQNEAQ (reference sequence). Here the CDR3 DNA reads TGTGCCAGCTTGGGGGGACAGGGGGTGTCTTTCTTT. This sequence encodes CASLGGQGVSFF.

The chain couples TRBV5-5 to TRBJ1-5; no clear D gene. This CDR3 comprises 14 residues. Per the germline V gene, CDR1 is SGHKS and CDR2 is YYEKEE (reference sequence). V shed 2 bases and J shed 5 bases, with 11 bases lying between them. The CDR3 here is CASSFQVRDQPQHF. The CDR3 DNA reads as TGTGCCAGCAGCTTTCAGGTCCGCGATCAGCCCCAGCATTTT.

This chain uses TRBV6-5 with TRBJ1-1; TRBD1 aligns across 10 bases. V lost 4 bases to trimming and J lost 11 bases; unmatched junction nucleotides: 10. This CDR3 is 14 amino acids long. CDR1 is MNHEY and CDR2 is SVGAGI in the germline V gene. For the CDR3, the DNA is TGTGCCAGCAGTTCCCTGGGGGACAGGGGATCGGCTTTCTTT. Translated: CASSSLGDRGSAFF.

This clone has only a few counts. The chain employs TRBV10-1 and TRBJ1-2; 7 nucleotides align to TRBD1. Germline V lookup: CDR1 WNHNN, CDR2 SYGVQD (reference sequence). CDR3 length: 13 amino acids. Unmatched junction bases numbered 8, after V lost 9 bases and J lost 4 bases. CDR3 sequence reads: CASGDSPSYGYTF. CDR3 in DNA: TGCGCCAGTGGGGACAGTCCTTCCTATGGCTACACCTTC.

The CDR3 bases are TGTGCCAGCAGTTACGGCCCGCTGACGGGGGGGGAGTTCTTC. Its protein is CASSYGPLTGGEFF. This chain connects TRBV6-5 to TRBJ2-1; 8 nucleotides match TRBD2. The V gene's germline CDR1 is MNHEY and CDR2 SVGAGI. Germline trimming cut 2 bases from V and 14 bases from J; bases unmatched to any gene: 11. The length of the CDR3 is 14 residues.

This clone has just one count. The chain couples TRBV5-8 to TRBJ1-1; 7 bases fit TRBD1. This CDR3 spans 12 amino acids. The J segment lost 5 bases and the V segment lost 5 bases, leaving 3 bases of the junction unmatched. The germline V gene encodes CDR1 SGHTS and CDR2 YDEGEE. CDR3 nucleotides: TGTGCCAGCAGACAGGGGCTGACTGAAGCTTTCTTT. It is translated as CASRQGLTEAFF.

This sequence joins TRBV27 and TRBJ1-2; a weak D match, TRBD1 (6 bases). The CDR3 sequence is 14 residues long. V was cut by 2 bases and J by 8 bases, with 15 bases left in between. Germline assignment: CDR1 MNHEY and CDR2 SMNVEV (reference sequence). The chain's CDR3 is CASSLQSGAVGYTF. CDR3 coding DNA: TGTGCCAGCAGTTTACAATCAGGGGCGGTAGGCTACACCTTC.